The clone carrying this T cell receptor beta chain is classed as medium-sized (0.01 to 0.1%). Its antigen remains unidentified. TCRdb re-called the 5' RACE reads through MiXCR, storing one row per CDR3 protein. The sample lists some 32,000 distinct CDR3 sequences, 27% seen once, with 2% to 2.5% in the top ten. General observations from the study: Larger-cohort validation covered only one TCR beta V-J rearrangement.

Cells sorted as Tregs were CD4+, CD25+ and CD127-/low. Sequenced sample: tumor-infiltrating Tregs sorted from the breast tumor. The TCR originated in a female donor with breast cancer.

The CDR3 loop is CASSSPDWGANTEAFF. Here the CDR3 DNA reads TGTGCCAGCAGTTCCCCCGATTGGGGGGCCAACACTGAAGCTTTCTTT. The chain is built from TRBV6-5 and TRBJ1-1; tentatively, D is TRBD1 (6 bases). This CDR3 is built from 16 residues. V lost 4 bases and J lost 2, with 17 bases in between. Germline loops: CDR1 MNHEY, CDR2 SVGAGI.